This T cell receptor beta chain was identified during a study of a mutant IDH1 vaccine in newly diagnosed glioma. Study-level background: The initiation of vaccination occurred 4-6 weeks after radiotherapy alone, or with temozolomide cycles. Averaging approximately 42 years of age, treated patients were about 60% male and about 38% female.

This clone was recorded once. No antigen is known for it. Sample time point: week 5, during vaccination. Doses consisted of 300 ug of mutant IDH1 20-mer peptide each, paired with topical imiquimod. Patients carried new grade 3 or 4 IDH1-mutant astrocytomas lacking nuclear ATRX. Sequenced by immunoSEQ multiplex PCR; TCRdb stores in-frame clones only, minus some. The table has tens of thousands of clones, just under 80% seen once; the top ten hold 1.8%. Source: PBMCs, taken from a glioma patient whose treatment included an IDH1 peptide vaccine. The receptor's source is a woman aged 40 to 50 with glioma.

The CDR3 loop reads CASSLTPNQPQHF. The CDR3 nucleotides are TGCGCCAGCAGCTTGACTCCTAATCAGCCCCAGCATTTT. The chain combines TRBV5-1 with TRBJ1-5; the D is unclear. The CDR3 runs to 13 residues. V was pared by 1 base and J by 4 bases, with 6 bases between. Germline V gene lookup returns CDR1 SGHRS and CDR2 YFSETQ.